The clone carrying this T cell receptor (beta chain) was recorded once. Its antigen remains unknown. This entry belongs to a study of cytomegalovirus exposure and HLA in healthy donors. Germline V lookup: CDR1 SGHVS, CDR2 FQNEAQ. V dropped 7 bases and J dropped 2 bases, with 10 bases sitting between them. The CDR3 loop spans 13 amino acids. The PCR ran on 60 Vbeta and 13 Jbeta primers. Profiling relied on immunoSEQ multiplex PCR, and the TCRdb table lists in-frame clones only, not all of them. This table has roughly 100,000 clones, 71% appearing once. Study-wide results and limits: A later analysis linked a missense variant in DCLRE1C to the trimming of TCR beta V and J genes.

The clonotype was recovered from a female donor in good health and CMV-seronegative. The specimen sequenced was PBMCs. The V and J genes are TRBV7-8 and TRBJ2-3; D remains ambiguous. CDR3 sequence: CASTPYVTDTQYF. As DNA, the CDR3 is TGTGCCAGCACCCCCTACGTCACAGATACGCAGTATTTT.